This TCR beta chain was identified during a study of T-cell memory formation after mild COVID-19. Constant-segment-primed 5'RACE gave TCR alpha and TCR beta cDNA libraries with sample barcodes and UMIs. TCRdb called the 5' RACE reads again in MiXCR, with one record for every CDR3 protein. The sample yields approximately 150,000 distinct CDR3 sequences, roughly 19% seen once. In germline, CDR1 is MNHNY, CDR2 SVGAGI (reference sequence). V lost 5 bases and J 5 bases, leaving 12 bases between the germline ends. The CDR3 consists of 14 residues. Study-level findings and limits: Later expanders leaned CD4+, whereas clones that contracted between day 15 and 85 were balanced CD4/CD8. That cross-reactive memory joined was suggested by some responding clones appearing in pre-infection memory. Second-wave clones that peaked on day 37 lacked confirmed SARS-CoV-2 specificity.

As for this clonotype: The antigen is unknown.

Sequences were obtained from PBMCs or a T cell subset sorted from them (not recorded which). J is TRBJ1-4 and V is TRBV6-6, with D unresolved. The TCR comes from an adult woman who had mild COVID-19 (a few samples of this study predate the infection). Cell type and time point are not known. The CDR3 coding sequence is TGTGCCAGCAGTCCTCAGGTCCCCAATGAAAAACTGTTTTTT. Translated: CASSPQVPNEKLFF.